What follows are 26 T cell receptor beta chains derived from one specimen sequenced in a study of blood T cell repertoires in COVID-19. Clones were read by immunoSEQ multiplex PCR, and TCRdb kept only the in-frame ones, dropping some. The table has some 26,000 clones, approximately 88% seen once; the top ten hold around 15%. Specimen: peripheral blood. These receptors all come from a human donor in a cohort sampled during active COVID-19.

This clone turned up a few times. V usage is TRBV5-6 and J usage is TRBJ2-7, with 11 bases identical to TRBD2. The J segment lost 7 bases and the V segment lost 3 bases, leaving 9 bases of the junction unmatched. This CDR3 comprises 15 residues. The germline V gene has CDR1 SGHDT and CDR2 YYEEEE. The CDR3 sequence: CASSSLLAGVYEQYF. The DNA for the CDR3 is TGTGCCAGCAGCTCATTACTAGCGGGGGTATATGAGCAGTACTTC.

This chain joins TRBV3-1 (or the pseudogene TRBV3-2) and TRBJ2-3; TRBD1 is a possible D gene (6 bases). The ends were cut back, 0 bases at V and 1 base at J, with 11 bases in the middle. Germline CDR1 reads LGHDT; CDR2 reads YNNKEL (reference sequence). The CDR3 is made up of 16 amino acids. CDR3 coding DNA: TGTGCCAGCAGCCAAGAGACAGGCTCGGGCACAGATACGCAGTATTTT. Amino acids: CASSQETGSGTDTQYF.

This chain links TRBV2 with TRBJ2-7; 7 bases align to TRBD1. J was trimmed by 0 bases and V by 8 bases; bases with no gene match: 7. The CDR3 has 14 amino acids. Germline values: CDR1 SNHLY, CDR2 FYNNEI. CDR3 DNA sequence: TGTGCCAGCTGTCCGGGACAGCTCTCCTACGAGCAGTACTTC. Translating it yields CASCPGQLSYEQYF.

CDR3 DNA sequence: TGCAGCGTTGTTGGGACTAGTGTGAACACCGGGGAGCTGTTTTTT. Translating gives CSVVGTSVNTGELFF. The chain combines TRBV29-1 with TRBJ2-2; 8 nucleotides agree with TRBD2. Germline CDR1 reads SQVTM; CDR2 reads ANQGSEA. The CDR3 loop spans 15 amino acids. V was clipped by 4 bases and J by 1 base; unmatched bases: 5.

The rearrangement links TRBV19 to TRBJ2-7; 15 nucleotides agree with TRBD2. The CDR3 has 16 amino acids. The V and J ends lost 7 bases and 2 bases, in that order; junction bases with no gene match: 6. CDR1 is LNHDA and CDR2 is SQIVND in the germline V gene (reference sequence). CDR3 in DNA: TGTGCCAGTAAAGGGACTAGCGGGAGGTTACCCTACGAGCAGTACTTC. Translating it yields CASKGTSGRLPYEQYF.

The gene calls are TRBV5-8 and TRBJ2-1; 12 bases line up with TRBD2. Germline V lookup: CDR1 SGHTS, CDR2 YDEGEE. V lost 3 bases to trimming and J lost 2 bases; unmatched junction nucleotides: 9. This CDR3 contains 18 residues. The CDR3 DNA reads TGTGCCAGCAGCTCCATTTCGACTAGCGGGAGTCCCTACAATGAGCAGTTCTTC. The encoded protein is CASSSISTSGSPYNEQFF.

The rearrangement joins TRBV19 to TRBJ2-2; 7 positions match TRBD1. The CDR3 has 15 residues. J lost 1 base, V lost 8 bases, and 7 bases had no gene match. In germline, CDR1 is LNHDA, CDR2 SQIVND (reference sequence). The CDR3 protein is CASSRTGGNTGELFF. As DNA, the CDR3 is TGTGCCAGTTCCCGGACAGGCGGGAACACCGGGGAGCTGTTTTTT.

The rearrangement uses TRBV5-4 and TRBJ2-7; the match to TRBD1 covers 7 bases. V shed 5 bases, J shed 2 bases, and the junction held 10 bases outside the gene matches. The length of the CDR3 is 15 residues. Germline CDR1 reads SGHNT; CDR2 reads YYREEE (reference sequence). The DNA for the CDR3 is TGTGCCAGCAGACACTATACCGGGACAGCCTACGAGCAGTACTTC. It yields the protein CASRHYTGTAYEQYF.

The chain recombines TRBV5-1 with TRBJ1-3, with 7 bases aligning to TRBD1. The CDR3 spans 14 residues. Germline CDR1 SGHRS, CDR2 YFSETQ. Trimming took 4 bases from V and 3 from J; bases not matched to a gene: 4. The CDR3 region has the DNA TGCGCCAGCAGCACCGGGACAGTTGGAAACACCATATATTTT. Translated: CASSTGTVGNTIYF.

This clone was recorded a few times. The genes are TRBV6-2 or TRBV6-3 and TRBJ2-5, with TRBD2 matching 7 bases. Germline CDR1 reads MNHEY; CDR2 reads SVGEGT. The CDR3 is 15 residues long. Germline trimming cut 2 bases from V and 3 bases from J; bases unmatched to any gene: 6. CDR3 loop: CASSYRASGEETQYF. The CDR3 DNA reads as TGTGCCAGCAGTTACAGAGCTAGCGGAGAAGAGACCCAGTACTTC.

J is TRBJ2-2 and V is TRBV28, with 8 bases lining up with TRBD2. CDR3 size: 14 residues. Germline lookup yields CDR1 MDHEN and CDR2 SYDVKM. V shed 2 bases and J 7 bases; nucleotides not matched to a gene: 3. Written as DNA, the CDR3 is TGTGCCAGCAGTTTACCGGGAGGGGGCGGGGAGCTGTTTTTT. This translates into CASSLPGGGGELFF.

The V and J genes are TRBV10-3 and TRBJ2-3; the D is unclear. This CDR3 comprises 12 residues. CDR1 and CDR2 (germline): ENHRY, SYGVKD. V gave up 6 bases and J gave up 4 bases, with 8 bases separating them. The CDR3 region is CAIRSSPDTQYF. As DNA, the CDR3 is TGTGCCATCAGGAGCTCCCCAGATACGCAGTATTTT.

The chain carries TRBV4-3 and TRBJ2-7, with 7 bases matching TRBD2. The CDR3 runs to 16 residues. V was clipped by 3 bases and J by 4 bases; unmatched bases: 12. Germline CDR1 LGHNA, CDR2 YSLEER. As DNA, the CDR3 is TGCGCCAGCAGCCACCCCACCGATCGCGGGAGTTACGAGCAGTACTTC. As protein: CASSHPTDRGSYEQYF.

The chain uses TRBV7-2 and TRBJ2-1, with 7 nucleotides matching TRBD2. J was trimmed by 0 bases and V by 3 bases; bases with no gene match: 5. In germline, CDR1 is SGHTA, CDR2 FQGNSA. The CDR3 is made up of 16 amino acids. DNA for the CDR3: TGTGCCAGCAGCTTGGCGGGAGATAACTCCTACAATGAGCAGTTCTTC. Translated: CASSLAGDNSYNEQFF.

The chain couples TRBV7-3 to TRBJ2-1, with a possible D match to TRBD1 (6 bases). This CDR3 contains 15 residues. In germline, CDR1 is SGHTA, CDR2 FQGTGA. With 3 bases removed from V and 4 bases from J, the gap between germline ends came to 13 bases. In nucleotides, the CDR3 is TGTGCCAGCAGCTTCTCCAGGGGTTCTTACAATGAGCAGTTCTTC. Translating gives CASSFSRGSYNEQFF.

This rearrangement joins TRBV19 to TRBJ2-5, with TRBD2 identical over 13 bases. Looked up from germline, CDR1 is LNHDA and CDR2 is SQIVND (reference sequence). The CDR3 sequence is 18 residues long. The trim removed 3 bases at V and 2 bases at J, leaving 9 bases unmatched. The CDR3 nucleotides read TGTGCCAGTAGTATGCAGGGACTAGCGGGGACATCACAAGAGACCCAGTACTTC. Translated: CASSMQGLAGTSQETQYF.

This chain joins TRBV2 and TRBJ2-1, with 7 positions matching TRBD1. The junction had 3 bases not matched to a gene; V was cut back by 5 bases and J by 2 bases. The CDR3 has 14 residues. CDR1 and CDR2 (germline): SNHLY, FYNNEI. The CDR3 protein is CASSRTGPYNEQFF. In nucleotides, the CDR3 is TGTGCCAGCAGTCGGACAGGTCCCTACAATGAGCAGTTCTTC.

The chain joins TRBV7-9 to TRBJ2-1; D possibly corresponds to TRBD2 (6 bases). The germline gives CDR1 SEHNR, CDR2 FQNEAQ (reference sequence). This CDR3 region has 15 residues. V was trimmed by 3 bases and J by 3 bases, leaving 12 bases between them. The CDR3 DNA reads TGTGCCAGCAGCTTGGGGCGGGGCCTCTACAATGAGCAGTTCTTC. Translated, it gives CASSLGRGLYNEQFF.

This chain joins TRBV15 and TRBJ1-6; D may be TRBD1 (6 bases). CDR3 length: 14 amino acids. Trimming removed 5 bases at V and 8 bases at J, with 13 bases between. The germline CDR1 and CDR2 sequences are LNHNV and YYDKDF (reference sequence). The CDR3 region is CATSRGGDDSPLHF. Here the CDR3 DNA reads TGTGCCACCAGCCGCGGGGGCGATGATTCACCCCTCCACTTT.

The CDR3 sequence is CASSVGGLQTVNTEAFF. In DNA, the CDR3 is TGTGCCAGCAGCGTAGGGGGGCTACAGACCGTGAACACTGAAGCTTTCTTT. V gene TRBV9 combines with J gene TRBJ1-1; D is perhaps TRBD1 (6 bases). Germline CDR1 and CDR2: SGDLS and YYNGEE. The CDR3 contains 17 residues. The germline V and J ends were trimmed by 0 bases and 0 bases, with 15 bases remaining between them.

The chain joins TRBV4-3 to TRBJ2-5; unclear D gene. Trimming removed 3 bases from V and 4 bases from J, with 9 bases in between. The CDR3 has 13 amino acids. Germline V CDR1 and CDR2: LGHNA, YSLEER. The chain's CDR3 is CASSQTPGETQYF. CDR3 nucleotide sequence: TGCGCCAGCAGCCAGACCCCGGGAGAGACCCAGTACTTC.

V gene TRBV11-2 combines with J gene TRBJ1-3; D perhaps matches TRBD1 (5 bases). CDR1 and CDR2 from the germline V gene are SGHAT and FQNNGV. This CDR3 is 20 amino acids long. V was cut by 0 bases and J by 0 bases, with 21 bases left in between. As DNA, the CDR3 is TGTGCCAGCAGCTTAGATGTGACAGACACCCCCGGAAACTCTGGAAACACCATATATTTT. This encodes CASSLDVTDTPGNSGNTIYF.

The chain combines TRBV12-5 with TRBJ2-5, with 16 bases lining up with TRBD2. V shed 1 base and J 5 bases; nucleotides not matched to a gene: 10. Germline loops: CDR1 LGHNT, CDR2 FRNRAP. CDR3 length equals 19 residues. CDR3 bases: TGTGCTAGTGGTTTGGGGAGGGGGACTAGCGGGAGGGCCAGGGAGACCCAGTACTTC. It encodes CASGLGRGTSGRARETQYF.

This chain connects TRBV25-1 to TRBJ1-1; weak D call: TRBD1 (6 bases). CDR3 length: 12 amino acids. Trimming removed 4 bases from V and 8 bases from J, with 11 bases in between. Germline assignment: CDR1 MGHDK and CDR2 SYGVNS. The CDR3 reads CASSVQGAEAFF. In DNA form, the CDR3 reads TGTGCCAGCAGTGTACAGGGAGCCGAAGCTTTCTTT.

This clone appeared once. The chain is built from TRBV6-5 and TRBJ2-3; D gene uncertain. This CDR3 has 11 residues. Looked up from germline, CDR1 is MNHEY and CDR2 is SVGAGI. The V gene lost 6 bases and the J gene lost 3 bases, with 4 bases spanning the gap. The CDR3 loop is CASSQTDTQYF. CDR3 DNA sequence: TGTGCCAGCAGCCAGACAGATACGCAGTATTTT.

The rearrangement links TRBV5-6 to TRBJ2-5; D is possibly TRBD2 (6 bases). V shed 4 bases and J shed 3 bases, with 13 bases lying between them. CDR3 length: 14 amino acids. Germline V gene sequence: CDR1 SGHDT, CDR2 YYEEEE. The CDR3 reads CASSTEGLEETQYF. CDR3 in DNA: TGTGCCAGCAGCACGGAGGGATTAGAAGAGACCCAGTACTTC.